The T cell receptor beta chain described here comes from a study of metastatic and nonmetastatic thyroid tumors. Turning to the study itself: Repertoire comparisons spanned blood and tumor or nodule tissue from malignant and benign thyroid patients. Whole-study findings and limits: Across blood and tumor, TCR beta diversity in malignant thyroid tumors was reportedly significantly higher than in benign nodules.

This clone was found many times. Its antigen is as yet unknown. The CDR3 is 14 amino acids. V lost 5 bases, J lost 4 bases, and 11 bases lay in between. In germline, CDR1 is MNHEY, CDR2 SMNVEV (reference sequence). Prior to thyroid surgery, none of the patients had received any treatment. In the original workflow: It was from CDR3 differences across clinicopathological groups that a distant-metastasis classifier for papillary thyroid cancer was built. TCRdb reprocessed the PCR reads via MiXCR. TCRdb assigned the V and J calls; the authors' analysis was not used. The sample has some 15,000 clones; 9.5% to 13% are singletons.

The specimen sequenced was blood. This clonotype was obtained from a female donor with papillary thyroid cancer or a benign thyroid nodule (not recorded which). Some clones in this sample may be carry-over from other donors' samples. V usage is TRBV27 and J usage is TRBJ1-4; D gene uncertain. CDR3 sequence reads: CASSLLGFNEKLFF. CDR3 bases: TGTGCCAGCAGTCTGCTAGGGTTTAATGAAAAACTGTTTTTT.